This TCR beta chain was captured in a study of blood T cell repertoires in COVID-19. Original analysis: Amplified reference gene primers provided the basis for estimating nucleated cell counts. Produced via immunoSEQ multiplex PCR; TCRdb's table is partial and in-frame only. V, J and clone size reflect that table, while D and trimming were determined from the DNA. The table has 200,000 to 300,000 clones, 75% to 90% seen once. Germline V gene data show CDR1 as KGHSH and CDR2 as LQKENI. V lost 3 bases and J 2 bases, leaving 10 bases between the germline ends. The CDR3 spans 15 residues. This clonotype was obtained from a woman between 40 and 50 years old who had recovered from COVID-19. The chain uses TRBV18 and TRBJ2-2; D is perhaps TRBD1 (5 bases). Specimen: peripheral blood. CDR3 coding DNA: TGTGCCAGCTCACCCCGAGGACAAAACACCGGGGAGCTGTTTTTT. This gives the protein CASSPRGQNTGELFF. Drawing the rest from reference TRBV18 and TRBJ2-2, the complete variable domain is NAGVMQNPRHLVRRRGQEARLRCSPMKGHSHVYWYRQLPEEGLKFMVYLQKENIIDESGMPKERFSAEFPKEGPSILRIQQVVRGDSAAYFCASSPRGQNTGELFFGEGSRLTVL.